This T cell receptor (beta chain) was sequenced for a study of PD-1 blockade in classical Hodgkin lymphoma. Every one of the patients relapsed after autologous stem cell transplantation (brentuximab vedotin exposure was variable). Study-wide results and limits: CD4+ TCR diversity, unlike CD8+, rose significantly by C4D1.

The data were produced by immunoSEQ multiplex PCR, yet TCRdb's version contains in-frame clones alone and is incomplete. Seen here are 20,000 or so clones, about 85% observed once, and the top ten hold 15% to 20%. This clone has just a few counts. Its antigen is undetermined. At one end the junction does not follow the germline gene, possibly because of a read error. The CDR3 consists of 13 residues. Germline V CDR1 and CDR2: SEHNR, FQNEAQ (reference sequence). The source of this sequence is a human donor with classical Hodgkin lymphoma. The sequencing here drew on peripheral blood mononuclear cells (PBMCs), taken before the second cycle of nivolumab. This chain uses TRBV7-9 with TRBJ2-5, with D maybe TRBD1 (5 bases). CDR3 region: CASGFQGEETQYF. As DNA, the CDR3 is TGTGCCAGCGGCTTTCAAGGGGAAGAGACCCAGTACTTC.